The text below deals with one T cell receptor (beta chain). The ends were cut back, 0 bases at V and 8 bases at J, with 17 bases in the middle. Germline V gene lookup returns CDR1 LGHNA and CDR2 YSLEER. This CDR3 has 16 amino acids. The repertoire was sequenced with immunoSEQ multiplex PCR; TCRdb's copy has only in-frame clones and lacks some. Here the sample spans about 110,000 clones, around four fifths being singletons. The sample originates from a study of control samples from healthy donors and cancer patients. The specimen sequenced was blood. This chain joins TRBV4-3 and TRBJ1-5; D not resolved. The receptor comes from a man aged 18 to 30 in good health. Written as DNA, the CDR3 is TGCGCCAGCAGCCAAGAGGCGATGGAGCCTAGGGAGCCCCAGCATTTT. This codes for CASSQEAMEPREPQHF.